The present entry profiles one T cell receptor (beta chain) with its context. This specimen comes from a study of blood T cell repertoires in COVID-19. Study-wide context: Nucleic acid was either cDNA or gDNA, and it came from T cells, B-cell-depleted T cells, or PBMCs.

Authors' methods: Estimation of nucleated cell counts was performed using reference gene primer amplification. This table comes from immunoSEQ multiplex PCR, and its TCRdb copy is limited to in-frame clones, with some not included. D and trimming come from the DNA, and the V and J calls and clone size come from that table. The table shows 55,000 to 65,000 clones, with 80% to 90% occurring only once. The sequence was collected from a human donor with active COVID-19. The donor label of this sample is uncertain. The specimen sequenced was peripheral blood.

This chain's CDR3 is CASSFGSSYEQYF. The CDR3 DNA reads TGTGCCAGCAGCTTCGGGTCTTCCTACGAGCAGTACTTC. The chain combines TRBV5-6 with TRBJ2-7; no clear D gene. V was pared by 2 bases and J by 1 base, with 7 bases between. Germline lookup yields CDR1 SGHDT and CDR2 YYEEEE. This CDR3 is built from 13 residues.